These 15 T cell receptor beta chains originate from one sample sequenced in a study of Graves' ophthalmopathy and Graves' hyperthyroidism. Using RNA transcripts, the TCR beta CDR3 regions were amplified. Second-round multiplex PCR came after first-round RT-PCR with HTBI primers. TCRdb processed the multiplex PCR reads anew with MiXCR; each CDR3 protein has one entry. The sample has some 48,000 distinct CDR3 sequences, around 50% seen once. The sequencing input was peripheral blood. All receptors derive from an adult man with Graves' ophthalmopathy.

This clonotype has ten or more counts. The chain uses TRBV11-2 and TRBJ2-6, with a weak D call TRBD2 (7 bases). V lost 6 bases, J lost 3 bases, and 12 bases lay in between. The CDR3 runs to 15 residues. From germline, CDR1 is SGHAT and CDR2 FQNNGV. The CDR3 is CASSRGGVGANVLTF. CDR3 bases: TGTGCCAGCAGTCGAGGGGGGGTTGGGGCCAACGTCCTGACTTTC. The complete variable domain, with remaining parts taken from reference TRBV11-2 and TRBJ2-6, reads EAGVAQSPRYKIIEKRQSVAFWCNPISGHATLYWYQQILGQGPKLLIQFQNNGVVDDSQLPKDRFSAERLKGVDSTLKIQPAKLEDSAVYLCASSRGGVGANVLTFGAGSRLTVL.

V is TRBV9 and J is TRBJ1-1, with TRBD1 identical over 8 bases. CDR1 is SGDLS and CDR2 is YYNGEE in the germline V gene. CDR3 length: 14 residues. Unmatched junction bases numbered 5, after V lost 3 bases and J lost 4 bases. CDR3 sequence reads: CASSAHTGGTEAFF. In DNA form, the CDR3 reads TGTGCCAGCAGCGCCCACACAGGGGGCACTGAAGCTTTCTTT.

V usage is TRBV5-1 and J usage is TRBJ1-6; D call uncertain. CDR3 length: 14 residues. The V gene's germline CDR1 is SGHRS and CDR2 YFSETQ. V was clipped by 0 bases and J by 2 bases, with 3 bases between them. The CDR3: CASSLDAYNSPLHF. The CDR3 bases are TGCGCCAGCAGCTTGGATGCCTATAATTCACCCCTCCACTTT.

This clonotype has at least ten counts. The V call is TRBV19, the J call TRBJ2-1, with 7 bases aligning to TRBD2. Germline V gives CDR1 LNHDA, CDR2 SQIVND (reference sequence). V lost 2 bases and J lost 0; bases outside the gene matches: 16. The CDR3 contains 20 residues. CDR3 sequence: CASSIWGGTGPAGSYNEQFF. CDR3 nucleotide sequence: TGTGCCAGTAGTATATGGGGGGGAACGGGGCCGGCAGGCTCCTACAATGAGCAGTTCTTC. Full variable domain (remainder filled in from reference TRBV19 and TRBJ2-1): DGGITQSPKYLFRKEGQNVTLSCEQNLNHDAMYWYRQDPGQGLRLIYYSQIVNDFQKGDIAEGYSVSREKKESFPLTVTSAQKNPTAFYLCASSIWGGTGPAGSYNEQFFGPGTRLTVL.

As regards this clonotype: The CDR3 end shows no conserved phenylalanine or tryptophan, and so a read error is likely. The chain joins TRBV20-1 to TRBJ2-7; either TRBD1 or TRBD2 may supply D (5 bases each). The germline V gene has CDR1 DFQATT and CDR2 SNEGSKA (reference sequence). This CDR3 region has 14 residues. CDR3 loop: CSASPLDTVYEQYY. CDR3 DNA: TGCAGCGCTAGCCCCCTGGACACGGTCTACGAGCAGTACTAC.

This clonotype showed up many times. The chain links TRBV7-9 to TRBJ2-3; no definite D call. CDR1 SEHNR and CDR2 FQNEAQ come from the germline V gene (reference sequence). V was pared by 4 bases and J by 3 bases, with 14 bases between. CDR3 length: 15 residues. The CDR3 sequence is CASSSRSYGTDTQYF. In DNA, the CDR3 is TGTGCCAGCAGCTCGAGATCCTATGGGACAGATACGCAGTATTTT.

This clonotype ranks as medium-sized (0.01 to 0.1%). The chain joins TRBV29-1 to TRBJ1-1; D unclear. The germline V and J ends were trimmed by 4 bases and 5 bases, with 17 bases remaining between them. Germline CDR1 and CDR2: SQVTM and ANQGSEA. The CDR3 totals 14 residues. The CDR3 DNA is TGCAGCGTTGCCCCGAGATTGACTCGTACTGAAGCTTTCTTT. This encodes CSVAPRLTRTEAFF.

This clonotype was recorded many times. The genes are TRBV7-9 and TRBJ2-2; perhaps TRBD1 as D (6 bases). The V gene's germline CDR1 is SEHNR and CDR2 FQNEAQ (reference sequence). V lost 4 bases, J lost 4 bases, and 10 bases lay in between. The length of the CDR3 is 14 residues. CDR3 in DNA: TGTGCCAGCAGCTCGTCAGGGGTCACCGGGGAGCTGTTTTTT. This gives the protein CASSSSGVTGELFF.

The CDR3 is CASRGSTDTQYF. The CDR3 DNA follows: TGTGCCAGCAGGGGTAGCACAGATACGCAGTATTTT. V usage is TRBV12-3 or TRBV12-4 and J usage is TRBJ2-3; unclear D gene. The CDR3 totals 12 residues. Trimming removed 6 bases from V and 0 bases from J, with 4 bases in between.

This clonotype was seen only a few times. The conserved phenylalanine or tryptophan is not found at the CDR3 terminus, so this likely reflects a read error. Because the CDR3's place on the DNA is in doubt, the DNA is left out and the CDR3 is given as listed by TCRdb. This rearrangement joins TRBV20-1 to TRBJ2-1; TRBD2 is the table's D call, not checked against the DNA. Counting both end residues, the CDR3 totals 8 amino acids. The germline gives CDR1 DFQATT, CDR2 SNEGSKA (reference sequence). The CDR3 protein is CSVGGLAG.

The J gene is TRBJ2-2, the V gene TRBV6-2 or TRBV6-3; 7 positions agree with TRBD2. V trimming: 2 bases; J trimming: 5 bases; junction bases outside the gene matches: 5. The V gene's germline CDR1 is MNHEY and CDR2 SVGEGT. The CDR3 consists of 15 residues. The CDR3 bases are TGTGCCAGCAGTTACCTGGCTAGCGGAACCGGGGAGCTGTTTTTT. As protein: CASSYLASGTGELFF.

This clonotype ranks as medium-sized. The genes are TRBV13 and TRBJ2-1, with a weak D call TRBD2 (6 bases). V was trimmed by 6 bases and J by 6 bases, leaving 15 bases between them. The CDR3 totals 14 residues. Germline values: CDR1 PRHDT, CDR2 FYEKMQ (reference sequence). The DNA for the CDR3 is TGTGCCAGCAGGACGGGGGTGGGCCTCAATGAGCAGTTCTTC. Protein sequence: CASRTGVGLNEQFF.

There are many counts of this clonotype. CDR3: CSAAPTGGAATGELFF. CDR3 sequence (DNA): TGCAGCGCTGCCCCCACTGGGGGGGCGGCCACCGGGGAGCTGTTTTTT. This rearrangement joins TRBV29-1 to TRBJ2-2, with D perhaps matching TRBD2 (7 bases). This CDR3 region has 16 residues. Germline assignment: CDR1 SQVTM and CDR2 ANQGSEA. Trimming shortened V by 7 bases and J by 4 bases, and 22 bases separated the two germline ends.

This clonotype showed up just a few times. The chain has TRBV10-2 and TRBJ2-7, with unresolved D. The length of the CDR3 is 13 residues. V was shortened by 0 bases and J by 4 bases, with 7 bases between the two germline ends. Germline V gene data show CDR1 as WSHSY and CDR2 as SAAADI. CDR3 in DNA: TGCGCCAGCAGTGAGTCAGGGTGGTACGAGCAGTACTTC. It specifies CASSESGWYEQYF.

This clonotype has at least ten counts. The chain is built from TRBV30 and TRBJ2-7; D possibly matches TRBD1 or TRBD2 (5 bases each). Germline V CDR1 and CDR2: GTSNPN, SVGIG (reference sequence). The CDR3 has 14 residues. V was shortened by 3 bases and J by 5 bases, with 17 bases between the two germline ends. In nucleotides, the CDR3 is TGTGCCTGGAGCAGGGTACGGGGTTCGGACGAGCAGTACTTC. This sequence encodes CAWSRVRGSDEQYF. Drawing the rest from reference TRBV30 and TRBJ2-7, the complete variable domain is SQTIHQWPATLVQPVGSPLSLECTVEGTSNPNLYWYRQAAGRGLQLLFYSVGIGQISSEVPQNLSASRPQDRQFILSSKKLLLSDSGFYLCAWSRVRGSDEQYFGPGTRLTVT.